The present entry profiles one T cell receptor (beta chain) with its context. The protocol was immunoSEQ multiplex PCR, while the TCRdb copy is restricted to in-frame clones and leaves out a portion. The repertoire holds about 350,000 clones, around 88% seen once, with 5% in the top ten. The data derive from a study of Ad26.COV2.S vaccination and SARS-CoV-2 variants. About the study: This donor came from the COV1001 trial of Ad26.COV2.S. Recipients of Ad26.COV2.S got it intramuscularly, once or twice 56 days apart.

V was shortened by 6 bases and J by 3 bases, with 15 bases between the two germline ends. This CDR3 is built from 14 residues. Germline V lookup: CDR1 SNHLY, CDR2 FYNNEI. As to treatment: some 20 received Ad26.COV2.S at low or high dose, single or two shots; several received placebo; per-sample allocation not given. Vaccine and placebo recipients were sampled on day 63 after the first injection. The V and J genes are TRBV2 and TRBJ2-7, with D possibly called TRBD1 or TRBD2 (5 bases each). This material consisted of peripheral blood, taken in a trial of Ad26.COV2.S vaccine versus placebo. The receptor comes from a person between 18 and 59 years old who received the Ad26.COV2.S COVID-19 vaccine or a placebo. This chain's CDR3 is CASRPQVGDYEQYF. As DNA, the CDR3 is TGTGCCAGCAGGCCACAGGTGGGGGACTACGAGCAGTACTTC.